This TCR beta chain comes out of a study (dated by TCRdb to about 2015). For context, the study as a whole: The study set out to test whether tumor-infiltrating Tregs in breast cancer get recruited from blood Tregs or are instead converted in situ from other CD4+ T cell subsets.

The CDR3 runs 13 amino acids, cysteine and phenylalanine included. Kept here is only the CDR3 DNA, which spans 39 bases and is read in frame from base 1. Trimming leaves V shorter by 3 bases and J shorter by 7 bases, with the junction holding 5 bases beyond the gene matches. By how much of the sample it makes up, this clonotype is large (0.1 to 1%). Its antigen is currently not known. Base qualities are not recorded, but no much larger clone differs from it by a single base. General findings and caveats noted by the study authors: Across 25 or so patients, approximately 13% of tumor Treg TRBV12-4/TRBJ1-2 sequences were shared with naive CD4+ cells, compared with less than 2.1% shared with blood Tregs or memory cells. Tumor memory CD4+ T cell TCR gene usage clustered with blood and lymph node memory CD4+ cells and lymph node naive CD4+ cells. The greatest overlap of tumor-infiltrating Treg TCR alpha and beta sequences was with tumor naive CD4+ T cells, followed next by blood naive CD4+ T cells. The validation in the larger cohort was limited to a single TCR beta V-J rearrangement instead of whole repertoires.

Tregs were isolated as CD4+CD25+CD127-/low cells. In a larger cohort of around 20 breast cancer patients, a single TRBV12-4/TRBJ1-2 rearrangement was sequenced in tumor Tregs and in blood Treg, naive and memory CD4+ cells. Ficoll density gradient centrifugation was used to isolate mononuclear cells from lymph nodes or from 50 ml of peripheral blood. Sorted cell populations were confirmed by FACS to exceed 90% purity. The library was prepared using multiplex PCR. Sequenced using an Ion Torrent PGM. Adaptor-ligated barcode primers were used to amplify TRBV12-4/TRBJ1-2 clonotypes in the roughly 20-patient analysis. The Ion Personal Genome Machine system was used to sequence TRBV12-4/TRBJ1-2 amplicons from the roughly 25-patient cohort. From the authors' description of their analysis: For each of nine subset-tissue groups, sequencing data from the five patients were pooled, and the groups were compared by unsupervised clustering of TCR gene usage. Repertoire similarity was calculated with the Morisita-Horn index, weighting shared sequences by their contribution to each repertoire. In-frame beta chains were kept once TCRdb had trimmed the public reads at Q25 with fastp and called clones with MiXCR. Entries are consolidated by CDR3 protein sequence, retaining the most common genes and DNA. What appears here as the V and J calls and clone size reflects TCRdb's work, not the paper's. This sample gives some 970 distinct CDR3 sequences in total; roughly 2.7% of them show up just once. The top ten clonotypes cover over 25% of the sample.

This receptor chain uses TRBV12-3 or TRBV12-4 and TRBJ1-2; TRBD1 agrees with 7 junctional bases. The sequence came from a female donor with breast cancer. The sequencing input was Tregs sorted from blood. The DNA reads TGTGCCAGCAGTTTGGACAGGACCGTTGGCTACACCTTC. The encoded protein is CASSLDRTVGYTF.